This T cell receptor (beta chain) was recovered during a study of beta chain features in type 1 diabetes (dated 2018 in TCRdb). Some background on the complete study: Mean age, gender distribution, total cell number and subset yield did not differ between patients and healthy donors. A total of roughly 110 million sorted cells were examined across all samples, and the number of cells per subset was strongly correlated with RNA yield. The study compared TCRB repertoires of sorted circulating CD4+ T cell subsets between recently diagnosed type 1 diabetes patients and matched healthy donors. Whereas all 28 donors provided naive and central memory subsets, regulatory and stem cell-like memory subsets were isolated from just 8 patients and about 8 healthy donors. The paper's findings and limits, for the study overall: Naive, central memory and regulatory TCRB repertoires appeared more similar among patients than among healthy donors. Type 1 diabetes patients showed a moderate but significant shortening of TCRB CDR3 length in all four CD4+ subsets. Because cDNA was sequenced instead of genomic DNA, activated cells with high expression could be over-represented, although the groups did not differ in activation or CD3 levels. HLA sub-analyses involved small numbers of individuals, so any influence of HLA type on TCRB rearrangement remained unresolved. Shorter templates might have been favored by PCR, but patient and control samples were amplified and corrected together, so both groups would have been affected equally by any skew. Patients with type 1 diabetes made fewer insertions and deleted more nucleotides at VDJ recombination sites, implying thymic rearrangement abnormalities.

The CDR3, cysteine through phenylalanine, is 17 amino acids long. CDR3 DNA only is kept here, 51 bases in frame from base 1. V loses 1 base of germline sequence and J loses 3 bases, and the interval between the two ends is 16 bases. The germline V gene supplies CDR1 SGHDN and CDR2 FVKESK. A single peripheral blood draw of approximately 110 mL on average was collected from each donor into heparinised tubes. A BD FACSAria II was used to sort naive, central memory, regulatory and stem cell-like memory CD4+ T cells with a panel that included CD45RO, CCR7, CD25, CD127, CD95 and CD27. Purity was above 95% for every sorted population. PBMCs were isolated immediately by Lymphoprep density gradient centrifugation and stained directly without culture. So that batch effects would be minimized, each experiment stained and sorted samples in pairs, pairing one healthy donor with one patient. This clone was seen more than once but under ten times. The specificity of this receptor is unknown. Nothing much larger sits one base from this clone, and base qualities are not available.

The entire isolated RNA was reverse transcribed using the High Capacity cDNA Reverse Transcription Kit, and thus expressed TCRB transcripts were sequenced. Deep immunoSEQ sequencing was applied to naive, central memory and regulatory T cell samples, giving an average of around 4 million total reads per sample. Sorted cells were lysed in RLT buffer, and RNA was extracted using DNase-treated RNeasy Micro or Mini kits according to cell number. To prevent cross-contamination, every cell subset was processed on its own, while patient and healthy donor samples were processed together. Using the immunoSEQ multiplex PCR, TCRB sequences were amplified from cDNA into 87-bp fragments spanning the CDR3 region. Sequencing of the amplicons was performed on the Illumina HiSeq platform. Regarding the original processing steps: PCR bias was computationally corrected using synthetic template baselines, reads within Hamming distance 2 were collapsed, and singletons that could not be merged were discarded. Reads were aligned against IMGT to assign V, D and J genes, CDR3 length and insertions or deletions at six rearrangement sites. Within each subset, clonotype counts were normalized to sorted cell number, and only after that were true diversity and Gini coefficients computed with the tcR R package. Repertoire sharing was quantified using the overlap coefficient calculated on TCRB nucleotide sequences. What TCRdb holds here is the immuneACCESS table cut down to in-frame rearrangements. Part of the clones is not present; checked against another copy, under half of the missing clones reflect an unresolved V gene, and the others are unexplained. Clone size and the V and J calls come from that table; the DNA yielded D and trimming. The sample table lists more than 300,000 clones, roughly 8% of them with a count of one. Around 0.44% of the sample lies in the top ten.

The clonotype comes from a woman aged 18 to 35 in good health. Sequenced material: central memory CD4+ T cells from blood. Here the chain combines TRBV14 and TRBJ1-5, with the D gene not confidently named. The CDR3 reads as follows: CASSQVIGHRDNQPQHF. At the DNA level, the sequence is TGTGCCAGCAGCCAAGTGATCGGGCACCGGGACAATCAGCCCCAGCATTTT.